This TCR beta chain was sequenced in a study of T-cell reconstitution after alpha-beta-depleted transplantation in children. During its preparation, the TCRbeta library received unique molecular identifiers. From the PCR reads, TCRdb called clonotypes with MiXCR, one entry per CDR3 protein. Here the sample spans over 200,000 distinct CDR3 sequences, about 9.5% being singletons. This clonotype occurred many times. Germline V lookup: CDR1 SGHRS, CDR2 YFSETQ. The CDR3 totals 15 residues. V lost 7 bases and J 1 base, leaving 17 bases between the germline ends. The sequence was obtained from a human donor who donated a stem cell graft to a child with acute lymphoblastic leukemia. This chain uses TRBV5-1 with TRBJ1-1; no definite D call. The source material was PBMCs from the stem cell graft donor, sampled from the stem cell graft. The CDR3 sequence: CASRLQLLRNTEAFF. DNA for the CDR3: TGCGCCAGCCGTCTCCAGCTACTCAGGAACACTGAAGCTTTCTTT.